This T cell receptor (beta chain) originates from a study of cytomegalovirus exposure and HLA in healthy donors. General study findings and limits: In a later analysis, parvovirus B19, influenza, CMV and Epstein-Barr virus appeared linked to several top co-occurrence clusters. Later findings reportedly placed an Asian-associated ancestry cluster below the roughly 660-donor mean for N-insertions.

The PCR employed 60 Vbeta primers together with 13 Jbeta primers. Data came from immunoSEQ multiplex PCR; TCRdb stores just in-frame clones and leaves some out. This repertoire shows approximately 140,000 clones, about 83% found once; its top ten account for 0.95% to 1.5%. This CDR3 region has 16 residues. Germline V lookup: CDR1 LGHNA, CDR2 YNFKEQ. Trimming pared 3 bases from V and 6 bases from J, leaving 15 bases between. In this sample, this clone turned up a few times. Its antigen remains unidentified. The source is a girl aged 2 to 10 in good health and CMV-seronegative. The chain employs TRBV4-2 and TRBJ2-6; D is unclear. The sample comprised PBMCs. The CDR3 nucleotides read TGTGCCAGCAGCCAGGATATCACAGCAAAGGCCAACGTCCTGACTTTC. Amino acid sequence: CASSQDITAKANVLTF.